This T cell receptor (beta chain) originates from a study of STAT5B mutations in CD4+ large granular lymphocyte leukemia. Regarding the study as a whole: Data were not HLA-matched across samples. 8/27 top patient clones versus 2/35 control clones were TRBV06-family.

The CDR3 is 17 residues long. CDR1 is LGHNA and CDR2 is YNFKEQ in the germline V gene. V lost 0 bases, J lost 0 bases, and 9 bases lay in between. In the study's own analysis: Productive clonotypes were detectable down to 2.59 x 10-5 frequency. Clones were read by immunoSEQ multiplex PCR, and TCRdb kept only the in-frame ones, dropping some. The V and J calls and clone size come from that table; D and trimming were worked out from the DNA. The table shows about 31,000 clones, with 72% occurring only once. This clone was seen a single time. Its specificity is not known. This chain connects TRBV4-2 to TRBJ2-6; D unclear. The sequencing input was CD4+ T cells from blood buffy coats. The receptor comes from a human donor in good health. The chain's CDR3 is CASSQDRPLSGANVLTF. DNA for the CDR3: TGTGCCAGCAGCCAAGACCGACCACTCTCTGGGGCCAACGTCCTGACTTTC.